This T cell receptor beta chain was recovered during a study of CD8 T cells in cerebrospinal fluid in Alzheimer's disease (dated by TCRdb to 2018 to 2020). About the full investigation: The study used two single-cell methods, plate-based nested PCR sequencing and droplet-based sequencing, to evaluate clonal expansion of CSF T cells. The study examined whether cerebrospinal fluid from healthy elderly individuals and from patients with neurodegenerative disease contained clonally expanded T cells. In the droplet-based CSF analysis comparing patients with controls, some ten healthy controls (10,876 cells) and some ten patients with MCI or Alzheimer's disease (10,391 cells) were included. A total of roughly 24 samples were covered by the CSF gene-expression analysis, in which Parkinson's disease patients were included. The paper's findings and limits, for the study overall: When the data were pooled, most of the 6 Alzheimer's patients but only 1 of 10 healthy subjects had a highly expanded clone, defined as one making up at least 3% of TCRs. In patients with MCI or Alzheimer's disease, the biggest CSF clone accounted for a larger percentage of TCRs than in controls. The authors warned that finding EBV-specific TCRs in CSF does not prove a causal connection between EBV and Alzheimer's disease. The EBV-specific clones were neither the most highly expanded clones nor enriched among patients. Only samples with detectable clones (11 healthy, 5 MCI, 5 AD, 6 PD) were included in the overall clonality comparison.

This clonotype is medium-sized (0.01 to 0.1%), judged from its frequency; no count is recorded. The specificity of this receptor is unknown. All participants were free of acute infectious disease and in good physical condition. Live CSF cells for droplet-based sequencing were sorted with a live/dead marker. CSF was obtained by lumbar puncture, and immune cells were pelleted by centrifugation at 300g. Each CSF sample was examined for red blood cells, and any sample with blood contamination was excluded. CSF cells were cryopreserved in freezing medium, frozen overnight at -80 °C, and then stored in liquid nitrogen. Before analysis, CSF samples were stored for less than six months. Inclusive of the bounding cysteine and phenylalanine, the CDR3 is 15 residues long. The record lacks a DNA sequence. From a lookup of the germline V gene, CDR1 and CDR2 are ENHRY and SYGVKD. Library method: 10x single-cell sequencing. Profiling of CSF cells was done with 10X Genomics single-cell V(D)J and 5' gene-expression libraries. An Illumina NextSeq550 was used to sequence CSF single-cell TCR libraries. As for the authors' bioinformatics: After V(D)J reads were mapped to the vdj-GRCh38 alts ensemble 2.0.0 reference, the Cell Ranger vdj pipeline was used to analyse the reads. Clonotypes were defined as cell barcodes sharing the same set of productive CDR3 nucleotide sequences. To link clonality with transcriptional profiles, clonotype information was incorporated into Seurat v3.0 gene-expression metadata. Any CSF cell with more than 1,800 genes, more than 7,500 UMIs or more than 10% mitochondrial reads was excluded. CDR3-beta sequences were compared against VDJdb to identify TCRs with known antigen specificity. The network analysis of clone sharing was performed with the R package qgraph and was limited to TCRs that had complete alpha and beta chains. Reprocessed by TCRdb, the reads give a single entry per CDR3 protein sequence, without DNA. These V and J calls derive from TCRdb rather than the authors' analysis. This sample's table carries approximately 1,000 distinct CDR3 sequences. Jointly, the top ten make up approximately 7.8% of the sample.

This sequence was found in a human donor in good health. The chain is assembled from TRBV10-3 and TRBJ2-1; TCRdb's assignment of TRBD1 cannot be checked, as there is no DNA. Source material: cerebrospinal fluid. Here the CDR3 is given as CAISEAGDPYNEQFF.